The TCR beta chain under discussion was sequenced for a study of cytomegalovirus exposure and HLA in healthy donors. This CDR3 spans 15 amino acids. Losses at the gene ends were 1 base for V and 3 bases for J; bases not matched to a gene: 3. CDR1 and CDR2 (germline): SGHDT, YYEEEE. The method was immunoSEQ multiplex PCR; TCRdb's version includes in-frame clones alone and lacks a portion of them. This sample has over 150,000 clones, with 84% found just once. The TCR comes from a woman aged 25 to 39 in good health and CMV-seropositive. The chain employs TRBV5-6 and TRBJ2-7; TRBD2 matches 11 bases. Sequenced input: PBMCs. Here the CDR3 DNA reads TGTGCCAGCAGCTTGAGGGGACTAGCGGACTACGAGCAGTACTTC. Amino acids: CASSLRGLADYEQYF.